The clone carrying this T cell receptor (beta chain) was seen at least ten times. TCRdb itself ran the 5' RACE reads through MiXCR, one entry per CDR3 protein. The sample includes about 33,000 distinct CDR3 sequences, around 1.5% of them seen just once. The data are from a study of neurological immune-mediated disorders. The CDR3 contains 14 residues. Between the trimmed V and J ends, which lost 0 bases and 6 bases, there was a span of 10 bases. The germline CDR1 and CDR2 sequences are SGHTS and YDEGEE. This clonotype was sampled from a woman in her twenties or thirties with multiple sclerosis. V is TRBV5-8 and J is TRBJ1-5; D call uncertain. The sample was PBMCs. CDR3: CASSLDPTPQPQHF. As DNA, the CDR3 is TGTGCCAGCAGCTTGGACCCGACTCCTCAGCCCCAGCATTTT.